A selection of T cell receptor beta chains follows, all from one sample in a study of metastatic and nonmetastatic thyroid tumors. TCRdb reassembled clones from the PCR reads with MiXCR. The sample has about 23,000 clones, approximately 19% seen once; the top ten hold about 4.2%. Sequenced input: blood. The receptor set was obtained from a male donor with papillary thyroid cancer or a benign thyroid nodule (not recorded which). Some clones in this sample may be carry-over from other donors' samples. Both conserved end residues are part of each CDR3. The D gene is left open where the match is weak. Size tells how often a clone was seen (once, few, many) or the class of an expanded clone, and some rows leave it out.

V: TRBV10-1; size: medium-sized; J: TRBJ2-2; D: NA; DNA: TGCGCCAGCAGTGAGTTCGACACCGGGGAGCTGTTTTTT; CDR3: CASSEFDTGELFF
V: TRBV6-1; size: few; J: TRBJ1-2; D: NA; DNA: TGTGCCAGCGTGCACCAGGGATGGGGTGGCTACACCTTC; CDR3: CASVHQGWGGYTF
V: TRBV20-1; size: NA; J: TRBJ2-5; D: NA; DNA: TGCAGTGCTAGGTTGGGAGTAGAGACCCAGTACTTC; CDR3: CSARLGVETQYF
V: TRBV18; size: NA; J: TRBJ1-1; D: NA; DNA: TGTGCCAGCTCACCCAGGACCGCCTTGAACACTGAAGCTTTCTTT; CDR3: CASSPRTALNTEAFF
V: TRBV11-3; size: many; J: TRBJ2-1; D: TRBD2; DNA: TGTGCCAGCAGCCGGACTAGCGGGACTCCCAATGAGCAGTTCTTC; CDR3: CASSRTSGTPNEQFF
V: TRBV12-3/TRBV12-4; size: medium-sized; J: TRBJ2-1; D: NA; DNA: TGTGCCAGCAGGCAAAAGCAAGGGCGAAGCGAGCAGTTCTTC; CDR3: CASRQKQGRSEQFF
V: TRBV20-1; size: many; J: TRBJ2-1; D: NA; DNA: TGCAGTGCTAGCGGGACGGCCTCCTACAATGAGCAGTTCTTC; CDR3: CSASGTASYNEQFF
V: TRBV4-1; size: NA; J: TRBJ2-7; D: TRBD2; DNA: TGCGCCAGCAGCCAAGAGGGGGGGTATACGCTGCAGTACTTC; CDR3: CASSQEGGYTLQYF
V: TRBV19; size: medium-sized; J: TRBJ1-1; D: NA; DNA: TGTGCCAGTAGTATGGTCCCTTGGGGCACTGAAGCTTTCTTT; CDR3: CASSMVPWGTEAFF
V: TRBV3-1; size: NA; J: TRBJ2-6; D: NA; DNA: TGTGCCAGCAGCCAAGTATGCTCCGTGGCCAACGTCCTGACTTTC; CDR3: CASSQVCSVANVLTF
V: TRBV29-1; size: many; J: TRBJ2-7; D: TRBD1; DNA: TGCAGCGCTTTCGACGGGACAGGGAGTGGCGAGCAGTACTTC; CDR3: CSAFDGTGSGEQYF
V: TRBV2; size: NA; J: TRBJ2-6; D: TRBD1; DNA: TGTGCCACTCGTCTCCGGGACAGTTCCTTCTCTGGGGCCAACGTCCTGACTTTC; CDR3: CATRLRDSSFSGANVLTF
V: TRBV7-9; size: NA; J: TRBJ1-2; D: NA; DNA: TGTGCCAGCAGCTTAGCGCTGGGGGATGGCTACACCTTC; CDR3: CASSLALGDGYTF
V: TRBV2; size: many; J: TRBJ1-6; D: TRBD1; DNA: TGTGCCAGCAAACCGGGACAGGGACCCTCACCCCTCCACTTT; CDR3: CASKPGQGPSPLHF